The clone carrying this T cell receptor beta chain was seen at least ten times. Its antigen is not known. The germline CDR1 and CDR2 sequences are MDHEN and SYDVKM. The ends lost 3 bases at V and 8 bases at J; junction bases unmatched: 9. This CDR3 contains 15 residues. Patients affected by ophthalmopathy presented a Clinical Activity Score of at least 3, a NOSPECS grade of at least 4, and disease duration below 3 months. It was uncontrolled infection, other autoimmune disease, pregnancy or lactation that excluded patients. Extraction of PBMCs used roughly 9.6 ml of fresh peripheral blood. The data were obtained in a study of T cells in Graves' hyperthyroidism and ophthalmopathy. Findings and caveats of the study: Onset of ophthalmopathy came a median approximately 6.5 months after the model predicted it.

From RNA transcripts, TCR beta CDR3 regions were amplified. The HTBI set primed first-round TCR CDR3 RT-PCR. From the multiplex PCR reads, TCRdb called clonotypes with MiXCR, one entry per CDR3 protein. This sample has fewer than 500,000 distinct CDR3 sequences, with approximately 15% found just once. Sequencing was carried out using blood. This sequence joins TRBV28 and TRBJ1-4; the match to TRBD1 covers 7 bases. This TCR was sampled from a woman under 40 with Graves' ophthalmopathy. The CDR3 nucleotides read TGTGCCAGCAGTTTTAATGAGGGGGCTACAGAAAAACTGTTTTTT. Translating it yields CASSFNEGATEKLFF.